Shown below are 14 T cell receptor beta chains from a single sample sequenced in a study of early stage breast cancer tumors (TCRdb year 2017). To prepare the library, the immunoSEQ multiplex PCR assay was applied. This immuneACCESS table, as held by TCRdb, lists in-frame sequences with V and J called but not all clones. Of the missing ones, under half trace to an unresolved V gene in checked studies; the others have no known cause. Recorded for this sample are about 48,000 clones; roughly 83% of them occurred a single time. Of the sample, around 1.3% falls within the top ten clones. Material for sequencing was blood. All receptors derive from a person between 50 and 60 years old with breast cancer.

The CDR3 protein is CASSSGVVNTEAFF. The DNA for the CDR3 is TGTGCCAGCAGTTCAGGGGTTGTGAACACTGAAGCTTTCTTT. The V and J genes are TRBV6-5 and TRBJ1-1; D might be TRBD1 (6 bases). This CDR3 is 14 amino acids long. V was trimmed by 4 bases and J by 0 bases, leaving 9 bases between them. Germline loops: CDR1 MNHEY, CDR2 SVGAGI.

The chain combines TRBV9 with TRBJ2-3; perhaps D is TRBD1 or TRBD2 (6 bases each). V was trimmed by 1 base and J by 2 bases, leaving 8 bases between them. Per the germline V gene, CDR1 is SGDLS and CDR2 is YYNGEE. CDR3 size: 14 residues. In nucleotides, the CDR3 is TGTGCCAGCAGCGTATCGGGGGCCACAGATACGCAGTATTTT. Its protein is CASSVSGATDTQYF.

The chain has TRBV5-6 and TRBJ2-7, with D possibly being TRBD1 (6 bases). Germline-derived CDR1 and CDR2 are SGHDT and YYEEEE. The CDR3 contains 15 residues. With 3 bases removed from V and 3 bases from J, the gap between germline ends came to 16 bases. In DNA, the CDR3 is TGTGCCAGCAGCTCGTCTCCGGACAGACTCTACGAGCAGTACTTC. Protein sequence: CASSSSPDRLYEQYF.

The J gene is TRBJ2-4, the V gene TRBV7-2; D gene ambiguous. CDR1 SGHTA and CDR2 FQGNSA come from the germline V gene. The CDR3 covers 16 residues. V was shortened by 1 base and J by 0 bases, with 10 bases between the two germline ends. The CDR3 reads CASSLEGPLAKNIQYF. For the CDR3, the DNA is TGTGCCAGCAGCTTAGAAGGGCCTTTAGCCAAAAACATTCAGTACTTC.

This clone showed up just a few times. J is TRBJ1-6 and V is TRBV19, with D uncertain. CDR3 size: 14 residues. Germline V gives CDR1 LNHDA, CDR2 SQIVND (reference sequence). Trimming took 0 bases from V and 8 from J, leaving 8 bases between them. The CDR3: CASSIDREDSPLHF. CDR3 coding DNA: TGTGCCAGTAGTATAGATCGGGAAGATTCACCCCTCCACTTT.

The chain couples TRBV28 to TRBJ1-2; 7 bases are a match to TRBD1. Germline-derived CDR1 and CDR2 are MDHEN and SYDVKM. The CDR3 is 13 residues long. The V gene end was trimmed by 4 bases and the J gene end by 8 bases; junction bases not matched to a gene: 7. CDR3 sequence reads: CASSSYRGKGYTF. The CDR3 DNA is TGTGCCAGCAGTTCATACAGGGGAAAGGGCTACACCTTC.

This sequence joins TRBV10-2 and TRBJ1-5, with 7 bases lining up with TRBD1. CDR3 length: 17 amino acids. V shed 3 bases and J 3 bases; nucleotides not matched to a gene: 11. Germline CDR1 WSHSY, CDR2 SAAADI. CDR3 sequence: CASSEGQVIRDNQPQHF. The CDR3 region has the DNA TGCGCCAGCAGTGAAGGACAGGTAATCAGGGACAATCAGCCCCAGCATTTT.

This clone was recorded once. The CDR3 loop is CASSLLLLAGVAGANVLTF. CDR3 bases: TGTGCCAGCAGCTTGCTTCTTTTGGCAGGGGTCGCTGGGGCCAACGTCCTGACTTTC. This chain uses TRBV5-6 with TRBJ2-6; a weak D match, TRBD1 (6 bases). The V and J ends lost 1 base and 2 bases respectively, with 19 bases between them. Germline assignment: CDR1 SGHDT and CDR2 YYEEEE. The CDR3 is made up of 19 amino acids.

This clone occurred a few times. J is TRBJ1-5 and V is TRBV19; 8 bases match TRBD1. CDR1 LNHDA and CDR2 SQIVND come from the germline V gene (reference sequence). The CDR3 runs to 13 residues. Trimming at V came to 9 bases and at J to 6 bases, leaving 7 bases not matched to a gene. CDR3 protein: CASGTGFGQPQHF. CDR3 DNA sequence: TGTGCCAGCGGGACAGGCTTCGGTCAGCCCCAGCATTTT.

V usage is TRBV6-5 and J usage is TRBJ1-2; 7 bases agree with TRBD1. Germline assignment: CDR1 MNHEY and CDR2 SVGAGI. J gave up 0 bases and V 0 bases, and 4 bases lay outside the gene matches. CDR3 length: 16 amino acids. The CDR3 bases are TGTGCCAGCAGTTACTCATATGGACAGGCTAACTATGGCTACACCTTC. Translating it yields CASSYSYGQANYGYTF.

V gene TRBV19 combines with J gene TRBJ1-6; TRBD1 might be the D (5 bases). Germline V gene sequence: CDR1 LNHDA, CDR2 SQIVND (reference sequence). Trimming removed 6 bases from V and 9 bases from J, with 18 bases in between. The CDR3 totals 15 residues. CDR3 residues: CASRDRKSGGSPLHF. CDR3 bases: TGTGCCAGTAGAGACAGAAAATCCGGGGGTTCACCCCTCCACTTT.

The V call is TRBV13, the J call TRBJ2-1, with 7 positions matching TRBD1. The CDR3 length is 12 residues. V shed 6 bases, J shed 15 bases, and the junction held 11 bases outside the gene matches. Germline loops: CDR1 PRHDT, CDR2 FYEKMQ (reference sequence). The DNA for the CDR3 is TGTGCCAGCAGTAGAGAGGACAGGCTCGGGTTCTTC. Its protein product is CASSREDRLGFF.

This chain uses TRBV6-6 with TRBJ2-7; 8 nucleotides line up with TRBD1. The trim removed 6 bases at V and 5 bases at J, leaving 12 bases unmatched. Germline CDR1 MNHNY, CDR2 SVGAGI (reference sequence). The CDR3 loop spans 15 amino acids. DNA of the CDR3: TGTGCCAGCAGGTCACCGGACAGGGCACGAAACGAGCAGTACTTC. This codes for CASRSPDRARNEQYF.

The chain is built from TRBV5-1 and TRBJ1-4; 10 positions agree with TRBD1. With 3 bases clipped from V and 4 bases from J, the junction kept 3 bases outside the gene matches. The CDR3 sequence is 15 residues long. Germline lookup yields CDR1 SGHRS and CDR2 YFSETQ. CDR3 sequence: CASSSRTGGNEKLFF. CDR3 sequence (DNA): TGCGCCAGCAGCTCCAGGACAGGGGGTAATGAAAAACTGTTTTTT.